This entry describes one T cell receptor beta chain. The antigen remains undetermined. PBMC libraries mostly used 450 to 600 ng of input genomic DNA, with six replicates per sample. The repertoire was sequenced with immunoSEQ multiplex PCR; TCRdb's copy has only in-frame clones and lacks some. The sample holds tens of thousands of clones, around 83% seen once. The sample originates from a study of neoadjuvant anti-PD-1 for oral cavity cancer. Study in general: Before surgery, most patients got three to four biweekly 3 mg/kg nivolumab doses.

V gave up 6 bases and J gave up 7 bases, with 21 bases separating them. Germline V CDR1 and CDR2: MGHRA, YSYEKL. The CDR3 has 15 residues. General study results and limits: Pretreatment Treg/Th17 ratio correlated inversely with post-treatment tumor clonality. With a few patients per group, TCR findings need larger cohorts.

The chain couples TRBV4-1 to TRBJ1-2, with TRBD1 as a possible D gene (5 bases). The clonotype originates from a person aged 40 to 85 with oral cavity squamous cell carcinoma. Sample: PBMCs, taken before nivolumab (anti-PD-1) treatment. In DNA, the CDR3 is TGCGCCAGCAGGGGACTGAACCTCCCCCTCGCTGGCTACACCTTC. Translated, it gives CASRGLNLPLAGYTF.